This TCR beta chain was observed in a study of blood T cell repertoires in COVID-19. Across the whole study: The United States, Italy and Spain supplied acute and convalescent COVID-19 samples. T cells, B-cell-depleted T cells, or PBMCs supplied cDNA or gDNA.

In the original workflow: Quantification of nucleated cells was approximated via reference gene primer amplification. Produced via immunoSEQ multiplex PCR; TCRdb's table is partial and in-frame only. V, J and clone size are taken as reported in that table, and D and trimming were inferred from the DNA itself. The table has hundreds of thousands of clones, roughly 90% seen once. V gave up 2 bases and J gave up 0 bases, with 11 bases separating them. This CDR3 comprises 16 residues. Germline CDR1 is SGHRS and CDR2 is YFSETQ. This TCR was recovered from a man aged 40-49 years with acute or convalescent COVID-19. Material for sequencing was peripheral blood. This sequence joins TRBV5-1 and TRBJ2-2, with a possible D match to TRBD1 (6 bases). CDR3 nucleotide sequence: TGCGCCAGCAGCTTAGGGGACACTTCGAACACCGGGGAGCTGTTTTTT. Its translation: CASSLGDTSNTGELFF.